Shown below are 7 T cell receptor beta chains from a single sample sequenced in a study of somatic mutations in cytotoxic T cells in rheumatoid arthritis. Method: immunoSEQ multiplex PCR; TCRdb's copy keeps in-frame clones and lacks some. Altogether some 35,000 clones are present, approximately 80% being singletons, with the ten largest covering about 3.2%. Sequenced material: CD8+ T cells sorted from blood. All receptors come from a man aged 40-49 years in good health.

The CDR3 coding sequence is TGCAGCGTTGAAAGCGGCAACTCCTACGAGCAGTACTTC. Protein sequence: CSVESGNSYEQYF. This chain links TRBV29-1 with TRBJ2-7; maybe TRBD2 (5 bases). V gave up 2 bases and J gave up 0 bases, with 8 bases separating them. The CDR3 runs 13 residues. Germline CDR1 reads SQVTM; CDR2 reads ANQGSEA.

This sequence joins TRBV6-5 and TRBJ2-7; no reliable D call. Germline V gene lookup returns CDR1 MNHEY and CDR2 SVGAGI. The ends were cut back, 4 bases at V and 5 bases at J, with 12 bases in the middle. The CDR3 extends over 13 amino acids. Written as DNA, the CDR3 is TGTGCCAGCAGTTTGTACGGAAGGGACGAGCAGTACTTC. It yields the protein CASSLYGRDEQYF.

The rearrangement links TRBV14 to TRBJ2-7; TRBD1 might be the D (5 bases). Germline CDR1 and CDR2: SGHDN and FVKESK. Trimming stripped 0 bases from V and 1 base from J, with 13 bases between. The length of the CDR3 is 16 residues. The DNA for the CDR3 is TGTGCCAGCAGCCAAGAATCTTGGCAGGGATCCTACGAGCAGTACTTC. Protein sequence: CASSQESWQGSYEQYF.

CDR3 protein: CASSLALYRLGNTIYF. CDR3 DNA: TGTGCCAGTAGTCTCGCCCTGTATCGCCTTGGAAACACCATATATTTT. The chain links TRBV19 to TRBJ1-3, with D unresolved. Trimming pared 5 bases from V and 3 bases from J, leaving 17 bases between. CDR1 is LNHDA, CDR2 SQIVND, per germline (reference sequence). This CDR3 is built from 16 residues.

The rearrangement links TRBV10-2 to TRBJ2-3, with D uncertain. This CDR3 is built from 17 residues. Trimming took off 2 bases at V and 2 bases at J, with 17 bases between the two ends. Germline values: CDR1 WSHSY, CDR2 SAAADI. The CDR3 bases are TGCGCCAGCAGTGAGGTCGGTAAGAGAGACCCCACAGATACGCAGTATTTT. Its protein product is CASSEVGKRDPTDTQYF.

For the CDR3, the DNA is TGTGCCAGCAGATTCGGACAGGGGCTTATGAACACTGAAGCTTTCTTT. Amino acid sequence: CASRFGQGLMNTEAFF. V and J are TRBV5-4 and TRBJ1-1; 9 bases match TRBD1. Per germline, CDR1 SGHNT and CDR2 YYREEE (reference sequence). Trimming removed 5 bases from V and 0 bases from J; junction bases left unmatched: 8. The length of the CDR3 is 16 residues.

In this sample, this clone turned up a few times. This rearrangement joins TRBV4-1 to TRBJ2-7; 10 bases line up with TRBD1. The germline V gene encodes CDR1 MGHRA and CDR2 YSYEKL. There are 16 residues in the CDR3. The V gene end was trimmed by 5 bases and the J gene end by 2 bases; junction bases not matched to a gene: 9. CDR3 bases: TGCGCCAGCAGCTCAAGGACAGGGGGAAACACCTACGAGCAGTACTTC. This gives the protein CASSSRTGGNTYEQYF.